The clone carrying this TCR beta chain appeared a few times. Antigen specificity is unknown. This entry comes from a study of post-analysis software for immune sequencing data. The study, taken as a whole, reports: Samples made in the same batch grouped tightly together by F measure. Roughly 5 TRBV segments occurring more often in patients than controls included TRBV5-6, TRBV5-1 and TRBV20-1.

The V gene lost 2 bases and the J gene lost 4 bases, with 11 bases spanning the gap. The CDR3 loop spans 14 amino acids. Germline V gene sequence: CDR1 MGHDK, CDR2 SYGVNS. Carried by the TCR beta cDNA libraries were unique molecular identifiers. TCRdb re-derived calls from the PCR reads in MiXCR, one entry per CDR3 protein. This table has about 200,000 distinct CDR3 sequences, around 29% appearing once. Sequenced input: blood. The source is a girl aged 2 to 17 with multiple sclerosis. The chain employs TRBV25-1 and TRBJ1-2; TRBD1 might be the D (5 bases). The CDR3 DNA sequence: TGTGCCAGCAGTGAACCAGTGACAGTCTATGGCTACACCTTC. Protein: CASSEPVTVYGYTF.